This entry is about one T cell receptor (beta chain). Which antigen it targets is not known. Per-nucleotide qualities are absent, and no much larger clonotype sits a single base away. No treatment had been received by any patient before thyroid surgery. Using T-cell receptor beta sequencing, the researchers looked back retrospectively at clinical samples from patients, gathered between about 2012 and 2018. This entry belongs to a study of metastatic and nonmetastatic thyroid tumors (dated by TCRdb to the early 2020s). At the level of the whole study: The researchers compared repertoires between peripheral blood samples and tumor or nodule tissue samples from patients with malignant or benign thyroid disease. Results the study describes overall, beyond this receptor: In both blood and tumor samples, TCR beta diversity was reported to be significantly higher in malignant tumors than in benign nodules.

From the cysteine up to the phenylalanine, the CDR3 has a length of 15 residues. Just the 45-base CDR3 DNA is kept, in frame starting at base 1. V gives up 1 base and J gives up 1 base, and the segment between their germline ends measures 11 bases. The CDR1 and CDR2 encoded by the germline V gene are SGHTA and FQGNSA. Library preparation used PCR. This sample was sequenced with an Illumina HiSeq 4000. High-throughput sequencing was used to profile the CDR3 region of the TCR beta-chain in every patient. From the authors' description of their analysis: Drawing on CDR3 differences between clinicopathological groups, the researchers built a classifier meant to tell apart patients with distant-metastatic papillary thyroid cancer. The Shannon index was used to assess repertoire diversity, and the Morisita-Horn index was used to assess tumor-blood repertoire similarity. TCRdb reprocessing: public reads trimmed at Q25 with fastp, clones called with MiXCR, in-frame beta chains kept. These V and J calls originate from TCRdb's pipeline instead of the authors' own analysis. The sample table lists about 21,000 clones, 28% of them with a count of one. The top ten clones comprise 14% of the sample.

The V gene is TRBV7-2 and the J gene is TRBJ2-7, with no confident D gene call. Source material: tumor tissue. This TCR derives from a male donor with papillary thyroid cancer or a benign thyroid nodule (not recorded which). Some clones in this sample may be carry-over from other donors' samples. The CDR3: CASSLEPGRSYEQYF. The sequenced DNA is TGTGCCAGCAGCTTAGAACCAGGCCGTTCCTACGAGCAGTACTTC.